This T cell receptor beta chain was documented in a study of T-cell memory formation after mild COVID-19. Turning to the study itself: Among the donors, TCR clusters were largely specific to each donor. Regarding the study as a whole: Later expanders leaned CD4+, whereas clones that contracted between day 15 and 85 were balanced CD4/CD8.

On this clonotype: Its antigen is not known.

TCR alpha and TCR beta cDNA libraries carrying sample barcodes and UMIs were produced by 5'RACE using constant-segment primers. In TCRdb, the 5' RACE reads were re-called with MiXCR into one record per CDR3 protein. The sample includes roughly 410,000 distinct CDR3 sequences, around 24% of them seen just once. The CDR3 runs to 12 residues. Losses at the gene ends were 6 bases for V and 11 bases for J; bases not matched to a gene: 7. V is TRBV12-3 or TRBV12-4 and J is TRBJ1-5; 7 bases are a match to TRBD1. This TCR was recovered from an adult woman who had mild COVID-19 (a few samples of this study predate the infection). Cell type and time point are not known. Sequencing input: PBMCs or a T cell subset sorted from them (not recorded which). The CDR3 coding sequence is TGTGCCAGCAGGCTGGACAGGCGGGCCCAGCATTTT. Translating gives CASRLDRRAQHF.